The next 5 T cell receptor beta chains were all read from a single sample in a study of blood T cells in healthy people across ages. The authors ran a second PCR of 7 to 11 cycles using a sample-barcoded 5' primer and a J-beta primer mix. TCRdb analysed the 5' RACE reads with MiXCR anew, one entry per CDR3 protein. The data contain about 1.5 million distinct CDR3 sequences, around 39% of them singletons. The sample consisted of blood. Source of these receptors: a woman aged 18-29 years in good health.

The CDR3 region has the DNA TGCGCCAGCAGCTTGGTACCTAGTACCTACGAGCAGTACTTC. It specifies CASSLVPSTYEQYF. The chain couples TRBV5-1 to TRBJ2-7; D is undetermined. Germline values: CDR1 SGHRS, CDR2 YFSETQ. Trimming took off 0 bases at V and 2 bases at J, with 9 bases between the two ends. CDR3 length: 14 amino acids.

The chain has TRBV14 and TRBJ1-5, with D possibly matching TRBD1 (5 bases). Germline V gives CDR1 SGHDN, CDR2 FVKESK. The ends were cut back, 4 bases at V and 5 bases at J, with 9 bases in the middle. This CDR3 is built from 13 residues. The CDR3 nucleotides read TGTGCCAGCAGCCCGGGGCTACATCAGCCCCAGCATTTT. This sequence encodes CASSPGLHQPQHF.

The chain combines TRBV7-2 with TRBJ2-1; perhaps TRBD2 as D (6 bases). The CDR3 consists of 12 residues. Germline V gene sequence: CDR1 SGHTA, CDR2 FQGNSA. The V gene lost 3 bases and the J gene lost 9 bases, with 9 bases spanning the gap. CDR3 sequence (DNA): TGTGCCAGCAGCTTGAGCGGGTCTGAGCAGTTCTTC. Translating it yields CASSLSGSEQFF.

This chain joins TRBV2 and TRBJ2-3; TRBD2 matches at 8 bases. V shed 4 bases and J 0 bases; nucleotides not matched to a gene: 18. The CDR3 totals 20 residues. CDR1 and CDR2 (germline): SNHLY, FYNNEI. The CDR3 here is CASSGGASGPLLASTDTQYF. CDR3 sequence (DNA): TGTGCCAGCAGTGGCGGGGCTAGCGGGCCCCTATTGGCTAGCACAGATACGCAGTATTTT.

The chain links TRBV4-1 to TRBJ1-2; D unresolved. The V end lost 0 bases, the J end lost 2 bases, and 10 bases lay between the germline ends. CDR1 and CDR2 from the germline V gene are MGHRA and YSYEKL. The CDR3 has 15 amino acids. CDR3 region: CASSQDARENYGYTF. In DNA, the CDR3 is TGCGCCAGCAGCCAAGATGCCAGAGAAAACTATGGCTACACCTTC.